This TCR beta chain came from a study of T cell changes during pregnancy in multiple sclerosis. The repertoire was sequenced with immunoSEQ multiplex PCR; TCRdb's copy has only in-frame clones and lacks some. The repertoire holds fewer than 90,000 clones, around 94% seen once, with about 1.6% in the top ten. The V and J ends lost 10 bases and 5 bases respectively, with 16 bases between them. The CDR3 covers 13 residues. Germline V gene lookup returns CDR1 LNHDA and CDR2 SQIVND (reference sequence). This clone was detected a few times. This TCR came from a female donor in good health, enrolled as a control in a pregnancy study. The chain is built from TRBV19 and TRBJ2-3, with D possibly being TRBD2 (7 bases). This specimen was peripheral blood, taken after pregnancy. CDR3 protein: CATRAGAGDTQYF. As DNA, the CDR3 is TGTGCCACTCGGGCGGGGGCAGGAGATACGCAGTATTTT.